This T cell receptor beta chain was documented in a study of T cells in Graves' hyperthyroidism and ophthalmopathy. Germline-derived CDR1 and CDR2 are MDHEN and SYDVKM. CDR3 length: 13 residues. J gave up 6 bases and V 6 bases, and 4 bases lay outside the gene matches. The TCR beta CDR3 regions underwent amplification using RNA transcripts as the source. TCR CDR3 underwent first-round RT-PCR with the HTBI primer set. TCRdb reanalysed the multiplex PCR reads using MiXCR and keeps one entry per CDR3 protein. Of approximately 400,000 distinct CDR3 sequences listed, approximately 18% were seen once; the top ten hold 40% to 45%. This clonotype was recorded at least ten times. Ophthalmopathy patients showed a Clinical Activity Score of at least 3, NOSPECS grade of at least 4 and duration under 3 months. Diagnoses were established using clinical symptoms, serum thyroxine and TRAb, thyroid ultrasound and orbital computed tomography.

The TCR originated in a young man with Graves' ophthalmopathy. Specimen: blood. The chain employs TRBV28 and TRBJ1-5, with TRBD1 matching over 8 bases. CDR3 in amino acids: CASRTGDFQPQHF. CDR3 coding DNA: TGTGCCAGCAGGACAGGGGACTTTCAGCCCCAGCATTTT.